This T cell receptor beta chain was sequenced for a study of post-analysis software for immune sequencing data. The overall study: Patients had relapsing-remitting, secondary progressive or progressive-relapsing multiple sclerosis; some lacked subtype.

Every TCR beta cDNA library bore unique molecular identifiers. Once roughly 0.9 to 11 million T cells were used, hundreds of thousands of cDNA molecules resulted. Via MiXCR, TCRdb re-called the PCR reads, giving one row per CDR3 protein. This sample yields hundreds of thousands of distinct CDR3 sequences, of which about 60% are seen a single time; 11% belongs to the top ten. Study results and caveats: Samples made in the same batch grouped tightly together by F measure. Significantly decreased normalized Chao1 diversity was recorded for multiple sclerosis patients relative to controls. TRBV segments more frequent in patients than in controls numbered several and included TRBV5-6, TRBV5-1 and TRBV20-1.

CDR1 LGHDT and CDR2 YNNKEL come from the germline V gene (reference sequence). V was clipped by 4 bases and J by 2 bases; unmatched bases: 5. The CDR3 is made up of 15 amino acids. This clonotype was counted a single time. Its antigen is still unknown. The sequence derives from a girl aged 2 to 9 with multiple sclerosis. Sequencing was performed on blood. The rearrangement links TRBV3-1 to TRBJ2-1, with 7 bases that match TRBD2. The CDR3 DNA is TGTGCCAGCAGCCCCGAGAGCGGGGCCTACAATGAGCAGTTCTTC. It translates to CASSPESGAYNEQFF.